The clone carrying this T cell receptor beta chain was counted only a few times. What it binds is not known. This sample was included in a study of a mutant IDH1 vaccine in newly diagnosed glioma. TCRdb's table, derived via immunoSEQ multiplex PCR, lists solely in-frame clones and lacks some. The sample has approximately 32,000 clones, 55% to 60% seen once. Time point meaning: week 5, during vaccination. Each dose of the vaccine consisted of 300 ug of mutant IDH1 20-mer peptide, with topical imiquimod. Germline V gene sequence: CDR1 SGHNT, CDR2 YYREEE (reference sequence). The length of the CDR3 is 12 residues. The V gene lost 3 bases and the J gene lost 6 bases, with 9 bases spanning the gap.

J is TRBJ1-1 and V is TRBV5-4; D may be TRBD1 (5 bases). The sequence came from a woman younger than 30 with glioma. Specimen: PBMCs, collected from a glioma patient whose treatment included an IDH1 peptide vaccine. CDR3 residues: CASSYRGAEAFF. In DNA, the CDR3 is TGTGCCAGCAGCTATCGGGGCGCTGAAGCTTTCTTT.